This T cell receptor beta chain was found in a study of T cells in Graves' hyperthyroidism and ophthalmopathy. Regarding the study as a whole: Blood also carried most thyroid clonotypes expanded above 0.001.

Only one count was recorded for this clonotype. Its antigen is not known. Germline and junction disagree at one end, which may indicate a read error. Graves' hyperthyroidism is called stable when ophthalmopathy does not progress within 18 months. Diagnostic decisions used clinical symptoms, serum thyroxine and TRAb, thyroid ultrasound and orbital computed tomography. 8.5 to 10 ml of fresh peripheral blood supplied the PBMCs. The CDR3 consists of 15 residues. Per the germline V gene, CDR1 is MRHNA and CDR2 is SNTAGT. Researchers amplified the TCR beta CDR3 regions from RNA transcripts. The HTBI set primed first-round TCR CDR3 RT-PCR. One entry per CDR3 protein, called by TCRdb with MiXCR from the multiplex PCR reads. The data hold 96,000 or so distinct CDR3 sequences, with about 51% observed a single time.

Material: blood. This TCR was sampled from a woman aged 40 to 55 with Graves' hyperthyroidism. This sequence joins TRBV6-4 and TRBJ1-1; 9 bases are shared with TRBD1. CDR3 in amino acids: CASSDQQGADYEASF. The CDR3 coding sequence is TGTGCCAGCAGTGACCAACAGGGGGCTGATTATGAAGCTTCCTTT.